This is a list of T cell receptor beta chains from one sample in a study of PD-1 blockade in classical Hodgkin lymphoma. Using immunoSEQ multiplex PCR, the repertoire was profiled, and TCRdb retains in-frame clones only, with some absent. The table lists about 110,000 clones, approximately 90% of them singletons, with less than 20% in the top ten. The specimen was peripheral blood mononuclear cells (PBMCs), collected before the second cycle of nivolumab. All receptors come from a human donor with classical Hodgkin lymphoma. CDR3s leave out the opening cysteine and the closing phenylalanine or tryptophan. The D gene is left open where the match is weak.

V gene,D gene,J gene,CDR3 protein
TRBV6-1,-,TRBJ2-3,AGTTDLGTDTQY
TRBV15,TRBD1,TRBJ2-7,ATSRDRGREQY
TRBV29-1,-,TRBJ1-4,SVGGAGEKLF
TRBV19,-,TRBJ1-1,ASSIVAGRTEAF
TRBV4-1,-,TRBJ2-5,ASSHPTSWEETQY
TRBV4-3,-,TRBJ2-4,ASSPDKIGNIQY
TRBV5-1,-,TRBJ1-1,ASSSDGQFNTEAF
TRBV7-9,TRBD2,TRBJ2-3,ASSRTSGGTDTQY
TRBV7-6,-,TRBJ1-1,ASSSDQNTEAF
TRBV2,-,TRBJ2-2,ASSASASPNGELF
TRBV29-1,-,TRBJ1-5,SVTLGLNQPQH
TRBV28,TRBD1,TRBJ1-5,ASSFGDRLYSNQPQH
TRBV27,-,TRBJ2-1,ASSNTGREQF
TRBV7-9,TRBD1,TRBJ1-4,ASSLGQGKGKLF
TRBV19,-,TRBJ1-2,ASSKTPDNGYT
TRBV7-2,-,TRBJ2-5,ASSLVGGTQY
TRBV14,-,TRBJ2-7,ASSPLGRNDYEQY
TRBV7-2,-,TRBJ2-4,ASSPFGAALAKNIQY
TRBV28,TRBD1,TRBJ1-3,ASRSRGRNTIY
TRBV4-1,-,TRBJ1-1,ASSRGPVGDTEAF
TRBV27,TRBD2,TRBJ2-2,ASSSRTSVNTGELF
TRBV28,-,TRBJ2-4,ASSLFPRNIQY
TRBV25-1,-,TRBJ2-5,ASTPSSRGQETQY
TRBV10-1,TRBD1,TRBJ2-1,ASSVSQGTDPYNEQF
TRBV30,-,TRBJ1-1,AWSVGNTEAF
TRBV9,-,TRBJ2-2,ASSAMNTGELF
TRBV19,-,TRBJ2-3,ASSSRGRSTDTQY
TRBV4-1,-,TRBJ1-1,ASSQYGEGLANTEAF
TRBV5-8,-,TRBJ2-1,ASTFGTGGYNEQF
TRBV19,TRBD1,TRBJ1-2,ASTHPGQEEEIRGYT
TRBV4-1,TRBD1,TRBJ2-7,ASRGVGQGLYEQY
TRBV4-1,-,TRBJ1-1,ASSPKGLNTEAF
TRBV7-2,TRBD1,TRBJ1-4,ASSLGDRQGGKLF
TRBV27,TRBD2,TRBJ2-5,ASSLFAGGPWETQY
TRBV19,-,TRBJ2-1,ASSKWGRGGGSYNEQF
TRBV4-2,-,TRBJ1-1,ASSQEESIGGIEAF
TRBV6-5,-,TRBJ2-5,ASSQGGASQETQY
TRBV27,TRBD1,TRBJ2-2,ASSPFWDRVTSMDTGELF
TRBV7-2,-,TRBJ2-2,ASSLYLRELF
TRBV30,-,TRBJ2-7,AWSAAGEQY
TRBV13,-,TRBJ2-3,ASSLEVWDQPSTDTQY
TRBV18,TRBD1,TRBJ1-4,ASSRQDRDNEKLF
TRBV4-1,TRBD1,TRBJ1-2,ASSLEGAGLHGYT
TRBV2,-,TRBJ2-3,ASSRTGTVNTDTQY
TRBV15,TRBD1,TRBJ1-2,ATSRPTGQRYGYT